This T cell receptor beta chain was profiled in a study of regulatory T cells in long-lasting Graves disease. Indicated time point: newly diagnosed GD, antithyroid drugs for less than 3 months. Researchers made the TCR library from RNA that was extracted from PBMCs. An endocrinology unit in Xi'an, China, supplied the patients. There are many counts of this clonotype. In building TCR beta libraries, iRepertoire HTBI primers were used together with Arm-PCR of CDR3 regions. TCRdb used MiXCR to reprocess the multiplex PCR reads, holding one entry per CDR3 protein. The sample includes about 540,000 distinct CDR3 sequences, roughly 12% of them seen just once. Germline lookup yields CDR1 DFQATT and CDR2 SNEGSKA (reference sequence). The CDR3 contains 12 residues. V was shortened by 8 bases and J by 3 bases, with 13 bases between the two germline ends. The same data also contributed to another study, on T cells in Graves' hyperthyroidism and ophthalmopathy. In that study: No ophthalmopathy progression within 18 months constituted stable Graves' hyperthyroidism.

This TCR was sampled from a man between 25 and 39 years old with Graves disease. This specimen was peripheral blood mononuclear cells (PBMCs), taken at new diagnosis, from a patient treated with antithyroid drugs. The V call is TRBV20-1, the J call TRBJ2-5; TRBD1 is a possible D gene (6 bases). CDR3 sequence: CSRGTGKETQYF. In nucleotides, the CDR3 is TGCAGTAGGGGGACGGGGAAAGAGACCCAGTACTTC.